The present TCR beta chain was sequenced within a study of blood T cell repertoires in COVID-19. Study-wide background: Sites across the United States, Italy and Spain contributed samples from acute and convalescent COVID-19. Sample material is recorded as cDNA or gDNA derived from T cells, B-cell-depleted T cells, or PBMCs.

This clone was seen a handful of times. In the study's own analysis: Estimated nucleated cell counts came from reference gene primer amplification. Assay: immunoSEQ multiplex PCR; the TCRdb copy retains only in-frame clones and omits some. For V, J and clone size, that table is used; D and trimming come from the DNA. The table lists approximately 80,000 clones, under 80% of them singletons. Germline assignment: CDR1 GTSNPN and CDR2 SVGIG (reference sequence). This CDR3 is built from 13 residues. The V and J ends lost 2 bases and 5 bases respectively, with 12 bases between them. The sample taken for sequencing was peripheral blood. The V and J genes are TRBV30 and TRBJ2-5; perhaps TRBD2 as D (5 bases). The receptor's source is a human donor in a cohort sampled during active COVID-19. CDR3 amino acids: CAWSTVSVETQYF. The CDR3 nucleotides read TGTGCCTGGAGTACGGTTAGCGTGGAGACCCAGTACTTC.